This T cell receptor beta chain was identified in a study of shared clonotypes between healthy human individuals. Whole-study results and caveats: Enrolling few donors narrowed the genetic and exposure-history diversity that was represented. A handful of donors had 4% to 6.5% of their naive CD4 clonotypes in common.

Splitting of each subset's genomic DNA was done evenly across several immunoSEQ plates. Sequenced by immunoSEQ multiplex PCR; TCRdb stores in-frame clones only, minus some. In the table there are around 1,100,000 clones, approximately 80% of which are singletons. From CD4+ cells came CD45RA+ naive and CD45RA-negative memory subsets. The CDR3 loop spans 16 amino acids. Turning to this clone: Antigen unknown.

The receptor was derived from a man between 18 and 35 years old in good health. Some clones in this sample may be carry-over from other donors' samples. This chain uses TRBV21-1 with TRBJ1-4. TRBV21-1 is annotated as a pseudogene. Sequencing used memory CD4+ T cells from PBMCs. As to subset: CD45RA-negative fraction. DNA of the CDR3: TGTGCCAGCAGCAAATTGAGGATTGCAACTAATGAAAAACTGTTTTTT. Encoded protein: CASSKLRIATNEKLFF.